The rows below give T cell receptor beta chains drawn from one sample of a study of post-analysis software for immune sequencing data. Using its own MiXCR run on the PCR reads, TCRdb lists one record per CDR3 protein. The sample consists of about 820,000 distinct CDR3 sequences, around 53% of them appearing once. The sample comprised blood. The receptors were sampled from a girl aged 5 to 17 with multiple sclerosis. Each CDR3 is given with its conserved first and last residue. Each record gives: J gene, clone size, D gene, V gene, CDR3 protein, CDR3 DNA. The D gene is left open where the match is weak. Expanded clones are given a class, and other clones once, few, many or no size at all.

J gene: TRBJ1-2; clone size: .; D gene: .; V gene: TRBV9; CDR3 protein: CASSPRPRQGRNYGYTF; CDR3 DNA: TGTGCCAGCAGCCCTCGCCCACGGCAGGGCCGAAACTATGGCTACACCTTC
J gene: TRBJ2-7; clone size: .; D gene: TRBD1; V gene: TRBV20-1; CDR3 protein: CSANDRVNEQYF; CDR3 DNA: TGCAGTGCCAATGACAGGGTCAACGAGCAGTACTTC
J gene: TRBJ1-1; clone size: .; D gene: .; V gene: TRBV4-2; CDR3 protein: CANSQDHGGTEAFF; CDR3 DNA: TGTGCCAACAGCCAAGATCACGGGGGCACTGAAGCTTTCTTT
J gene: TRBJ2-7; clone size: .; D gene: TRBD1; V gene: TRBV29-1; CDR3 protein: CSVTTGTGGSSQYF; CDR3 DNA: TGCAGCGTAACAACCGGGACAGGGGGCTCTTCGCAGTACTTC
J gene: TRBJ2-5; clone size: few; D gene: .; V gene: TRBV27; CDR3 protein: CASSFRAGRMETQYF; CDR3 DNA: TGTGCCAGCAGTTTCCGGGCAGGGAGGATGGAGACCCAGTACTTC
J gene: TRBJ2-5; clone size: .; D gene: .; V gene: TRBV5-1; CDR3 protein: CASSSMTERETQYF; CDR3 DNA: TGCGCCAGCAGCTCGATGACAGAAAGGGAGACCCAGTACTTC
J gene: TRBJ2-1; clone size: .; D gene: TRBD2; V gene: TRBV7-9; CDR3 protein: CASSSTSGGRDEQFF; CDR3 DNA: TGTGCCAGCAGCTCGACTAGCGGGGGTAGAGATGAGCAGTTCTTC
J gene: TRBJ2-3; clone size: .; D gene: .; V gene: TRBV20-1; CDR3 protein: CSARSPNTQYF; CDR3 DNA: TGCAGTGCTAGATCCCCCAATACGCAGTATTTT
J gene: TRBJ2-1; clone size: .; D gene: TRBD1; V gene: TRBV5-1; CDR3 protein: CASSLGDRIAYNEQFF; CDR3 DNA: TGCGCCAGCAGCCTGGGGGACAGGATAGCCTACAATGAGCAGTTCTTC
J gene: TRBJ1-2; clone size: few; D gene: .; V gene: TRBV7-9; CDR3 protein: CASSLTRADYGYTF; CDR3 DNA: TGTGCCAGCAGCTTAACCAGGGCGGACTATGGCTACACCTTC
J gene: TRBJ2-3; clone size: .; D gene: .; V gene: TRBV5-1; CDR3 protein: CASSSGVSSTDTQYF; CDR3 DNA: TGCGCCAGCAGTTCAGGAGTTTCTAGCACAGATACGCAGTATTTT